The 5 T cell receptor beta chains below come from one sample, sequenced in a study of shared clonotypes between healthy human individuals. Only in-frame clones appear in the TCRdb table, and some are missing; sequencing was by immunoSEQ multiplex PCR. In the table there are 450,000 to 500,000 clones, over 75% of which are singletons. Sequencing input: PBMCs. Receptor source: a woman aged 40 to 55 in good health. Some clones in this sample may be carry-over from other donors' samples.

The V gene is TRBV6-5, the J gene TRBJ1-2, with 8 bases fitting TRBD1. J was trimmed by 4 bases and V by 8 bases; bases with no gene match: 9. The CDR3 is 14 residues long. The V gene's germline CDR1 is MNHEY and CDR2 SVGAGI. The DNA for the CDR3 is TGTGCCAGCCGCCGTGGACAGGGAATCTATGGCTACACCTTC. Translation: CASRRGQGIYGYTF.

This clone showed up many times. The sample carries other DNA sequences with the same CDR3. The genes are TRBV19 and TRBJ2-7; D gene uncertain. With 4 bases removed from V and 6 bases from J, the gap between germline ends came to 13 bases. Germline V gives CDR1 LNHDA, CDR2 SQIVND (reference sequence). This CDR3 spans 13 amino acids. The CDR3 nucleotides are TGTGCCAGTAGTAAGGGATTCCGCAGCGAGCAGTACTTC. This codes for CASSKGFRSEQYF. The full variable domain, with the rest looked up from reference TRBV19 and TRBJ2-7, is DGGITQSPKYLFRKEGQNVTLSCEQNLNHDAMYWYRQDPGQGLRLIYYSQIVNDFQKGDIAEGYSVSREKKESFPLTVTSAQKNPTAFYLCASSKGFRSEQYFGPGTRLTVT.

With respect to this clone: With only one base between it and a far larger clone, this is likely a read error. The rearrangement links TRBV6-5 to TRBJ2-7; 8 bases are a match to TRBD2. The V segment lost 8 bases and the J segment 7 bases; nucleotides outside the gene matches: 13. Germline V gene sequence: CDR1 MNHEY, CDR2 SVGAGI. The CDR3 is 14 residues long. The CDR3 coding sequence is TGTGCCAGCGGCCGGAGCAGCGGGAGTTGGGAGCAGTACTTC. Translated: CASGRSSGSWEQYF.

V gene TRBV6-5 combines with J gene TRBJ2-7, with TRBD2 matching over 11 bases. With 4 bases clipped from V and 3 bases from J, the junction kept 5 bases outside the gene matches. CDR3 length: 15 residues. Germline V gene data show CDR1 as MNHEY and CDR2 as SVGAGI. For the CDR3, the DNA is TGTGCCAGCAGTTCCACTAGCGGGAGTAACTACGAGCAGTACTTC. This gives the protein CASSSTSGSNYEQYF.

The V and J genes are TRBV6-5 and TRBJ1-5; the match to TRBD1 covers 7 bases. V lost 6 bases to trimming and J lost 7 bases; unmatched junction nucleotides: 6. The CDR3 spans 13 residues. Germline lookup yields CDR1 MNHEY and CDR2 SVGAGI. CDR3: CASRRTGGQPQHF. The CDR3 bases are TGTGCCAGCAGAAGGACAGGAGGGCAGCCCCAGCATTTT.